Listed below are T cell receptor beta chains from one sample, sequenced in a study of cytomegalovirus exposure and HLA in healthy donors. TCRdb's table, derived via immunoSEQ multiplex PCR, lists solely in-frame clones and lacks some. The data contain around 300,000 clones, roughly 70% of them singletons. Sequencing was performed on PBMCs. The receptors come from a female donor in good health and CMV-seronegative. The conserved cysteine and the conserved F or W are not part of the CDR3 here.

V gene	J gene	CDR3 protein
TRBV27	TRBJ2-2	ASSRQGTNTGELF
TRBV7-2	TRBJ2-7	ASSQGSAGVWGQQY
TRBV15	TRBJ2-7	ATSRESVLSSYEQY
TRBV6-6	-	ASSRDSSSYEQY
TRBV7-9	TRBJ2-7	ASSLPDSGGEQY
TRBV27	-	ARRESSYEQY
TRBV10-1	TRBJ2-3	ASSEQFTDTQY
TRBV11-2	TRBJ1-3	ASSSRWAGNTIY
TRBV4-1	TRBJ2-4	ASSPILTGGAGIQY
TRBV13	TRBJ2-2	ASTPGNTGELF
TRBV28	TRBJ1-1	ATQAPLGAREAF
TRBV9	TRBJ2-1	ASSATLEPEQF
TRBV11-2	TRBJ2-7	ASSFSPGVLEQY
TRBV15	TRBJ2-1	ATSLAGGPSYNEQF
TRBV7-9	TRBJ2-5	ASSLRGPAGQETQY
TRBV7-2	TRBJ1-3	ASSLEGRGNTIY
TRBV6-1	-	ASSVMHRSYEQY
TRBV2	TRBJ2-1	ASTQGALIEQF
TRBV7-9	TRBJ2-1	ASTGGTLSYNEQF
TRBV5-1	TRBJ1-1	ASSSKGAEAF
TRBV29-1	TRBJ2-1	SVGSSYNEQF
TRBV6-1	TRBJ2-2	AIYRGTGELF
TRBV9	TRBJ2-1	ASSVGGSLYNEQF